The 17 T cell receptor beta chains listed next were all sequenced from one sample in a study of CXCR3-negative and CXCR3-positive naive CD8 T cells. Each TRB cDNA library was prepared by 5' RACE (with UMI labels). TCRdb reworked the 5' RACE reads into one entry per CDR3 protein, no DNA. The sample table includes roughly 28,000 distinct CDR3 sequences. Sequenced: memory CD8+ T cells from blood. The origin of the receptors is a human donor in good health. Some clones in this sample may be carry-over from other donors' samples.

This chain links TRBV7-6 with TRBJ1-2; the TCRdb D gene call, TRBD1, has no DNA to confirm it. The V gene's germline CDR1 is SGHVS and CDR2 FNYEAQ. The CDR3 loop spans 13 amino acids. The CDR3 reads CASKTSGARGYTF.

This chain joins TRBV9 and TRBJ2-1; the TRBD2 assignment by TCRdb is unverifiable without DNA. In germline, CDR1 is SGDLS, CDR2 YYNGEE. This CDR3 has 18 residues. This CDR3 reads CASSVGLAGGSSYNEQFF.

This clonotype is medium-sized (0.01 to 0.1%) by frequency. CDR3 region: CASGGTYNEQFF. The chain uses TRBV6-2 or TRBV6-3 and TRBJ2-1; TCRdb's D call, TRBD2, is unchecked because there is no DNA. The germline gives CDR1 MNHEY, CDR2 SVGEGT. The CDR3 sequence is 12 residues long.

V and J are TRBV20-1 and TRBJ2-1; TCRdb picks TRBD2, but there is no DNA to check that call. CDR1 and CDR2 (germline): DFQATT, SNEGSKA (reference sequence). This CDR3 is built from 15 residues. The CDR3 protein is CSASSGTSSYNEQFF.

The chain recombines TRBV7-2 with TRBJ2-7; TCRdb lists TRBD1, though no DNA is available to test this call. CDR1 SGHTA and CDR2 FQGNSA come from the germline V gene. The CDR3 runs to 13 residues. This CDR3 reads CASSPGGRYEQYF.

The J gene is TRBJ2-7, the V gene TRBV28; with no DNA, the TCRdb D assignment of TRBD1 cannot be verified. The CDR3 has 13 residues. CDR1 is MDHEN and CDR2 is SYDVKM in the germline V gene. The CDR3 loop reads CASSGLGDYEQYF.

The chain recombines TRBV7-9 with TRBJ1-2; TCRdb picks TRBD1, but there is no DNA to check that call. This CDR3 region has 16 residues. CDR1 and CDR2 from the germline V gene are SEHNR and FQNEAQ (reference sequence). CDR3 sequence reads: CASSAGTGLRDYGYTF.

This chain connects TRBV2 to TRBJ2-2; TCRdb's D gene call, TRBD2, goes unchecked for lack of DNA. Germline lookup yields CDR1 SNHLY and CDR2 FYNNEI. The CDR3 runs to 15 residues. CDR3 amino acids: CATQRRDSPTGELFF.

CDR3: CASNDRDMSSYNEQFF. The V gene is TRBV6-4, the J gene TRBJ2-1. The CDR3 contains 16 residues. Germline CDR1 MRHNA, CDR2 SNTAGT.

This rearrangement joins TRBV20-1 to TRBJ2-7; TCRdb's D call, TRBD1, is unchecked because there is no DNA. This CDR3 has 15 residues. The germline V gene has CDR1 DFQATT and CDR2 SNEGSKA (reference sequence). This CDR3 is CSASPGTGDSYEQYF.

The J gene is TRBJ2-6, the V gene TRBV6-2 or TRBV6-3. This CDR3 region has 15 residues. Germline values: CDR1 MNHEY, CDR2 SVGEGT. CDR3 loop: CASSLQGSGANVLTF.

The chain employs TRBV29-1 and TRBJ2-7; absent DNA, TCRdb's TRBD1 call cannot be checked. Germline loops: CDR1 SQVTM, CDR2 ANQGSEA. This CDR3 has 14 residues. CDR3 residues: CSVEVWDRADEQYF.

The chain combines TRBV5-5 with TRBJ2-3; as DNA is missing, the TRBD1 call by TCRdb cannot be tested. The CDR3 extends over 15 amino acids. CDR1 is SGHKS, CDR2 YYEKEE, per germline (reference sequence). The chain's CDR3 is CASSLAWGATDTQYF.

The chain recombines TRBV6-2 or TRBV6-3 with TRBJ2-7; absent DNA, TCRdb's TRBD1 call cannot be checked. The CDR3 extends over 18 amino acids. CDR1 is MNHEY, CDR2 SVGEGT, per germline. The CDR3 sequence is CASSCALKTGASIWEQYF.

This chain joins TRBV12-3 or TRBV12-4 and TRBJ2-7; TCRdb proposes TRBD1, but this gene call is untestable without DNA. The CDR3 is 12 amino acids. The CDR3 reads CATGQGGYEQYF.

The chain joins TRBV29-1 to TRBJ2-7. Germline loops: CDR1 SQVTM, CDR2 ANQGSEA. CDR3 length: 12 residues. The CDR3 sequence: CSVVSPSYEQYF.

The chain is built from TRBV20-1 and TRBJ2-1; the D call from TCRdb, TRBD1, cannot be confirmed without DNA. CDR1 DFQATT and CDR2 SNEGSKA come from the germline V gene (reference sequence). CDR3 length: 15 amino acids. The CDR3 loop reads CSATMGESSYNEQFF.